Sequencing of this T cell receptor (beta chain) was carried out in a study of shared clonotypes between healthy human individuals. Notes on the study in general: Generally, estimated richness proved larger in naive subsets than it did in memory subsets.

V was clipped by 6 bases and J by 0 bases, with 12 bases between them. The CDR3 loop spans 16 amino acids. CDR1 is KGHSH, CDR2 LQKENI, per germline. As regards this clone: Its antigen is undetermined.

Per the original methods: Filtering differed for immunoSEQ, which gave only junction sequences without quality scores. The repertoire was sequenced with immunoSEQ multiplex PCR; TCRdb's copy has only in-frame clones and lacks some. V, J and clone size were drawn from that table, and D and trimming were deduced from the DNA. This repertoire shows some 630,000 clones, approximately 75% found once; its top ten account for under 2%. The sample was memory CD4+ T cells sorted from blood. Specified subset: CD45RA-negative fraction. This chain links TRBV18 with TRBJ2-6; no definite D call. The clonotype originates from a woman under 40 in good health. CDR3 in amino acids: CASSPGETSGANVLTF. CDR3 sequence (DNA): TGTGCCAGCTCCCCAGGTGAGACCTCTGGGGCCAACGTCCTGACTTTC.